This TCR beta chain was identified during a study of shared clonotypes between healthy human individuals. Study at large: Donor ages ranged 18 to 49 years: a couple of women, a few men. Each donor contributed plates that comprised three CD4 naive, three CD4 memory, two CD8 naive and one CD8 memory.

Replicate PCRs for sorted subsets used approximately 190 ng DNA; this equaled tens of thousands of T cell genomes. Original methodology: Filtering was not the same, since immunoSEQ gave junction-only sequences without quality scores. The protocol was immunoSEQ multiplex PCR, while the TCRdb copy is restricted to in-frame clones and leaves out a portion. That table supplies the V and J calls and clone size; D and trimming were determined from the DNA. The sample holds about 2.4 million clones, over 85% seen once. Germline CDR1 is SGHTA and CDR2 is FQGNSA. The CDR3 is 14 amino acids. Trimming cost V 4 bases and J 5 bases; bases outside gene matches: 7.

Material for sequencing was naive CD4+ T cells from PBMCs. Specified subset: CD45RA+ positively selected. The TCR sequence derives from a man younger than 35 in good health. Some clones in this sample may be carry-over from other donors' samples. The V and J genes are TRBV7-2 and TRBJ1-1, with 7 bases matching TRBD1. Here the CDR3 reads CASSYLGDSTEAFF. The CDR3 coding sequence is TGTGCCAGCAGCTACCTTGGGGACAGTACTGAAGCTTTCTTT. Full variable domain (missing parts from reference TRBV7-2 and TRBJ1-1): GAGVSQSPSNKVTEKGKDVELRCDPISGHTALYWYRQSLGQGLEFLIYFQGNSAPDKSGLPSDRFSAERTGGSVSTLTIQRTQQEDSAVYLCASSYLGDSTEAFFGQGTRLTVV.